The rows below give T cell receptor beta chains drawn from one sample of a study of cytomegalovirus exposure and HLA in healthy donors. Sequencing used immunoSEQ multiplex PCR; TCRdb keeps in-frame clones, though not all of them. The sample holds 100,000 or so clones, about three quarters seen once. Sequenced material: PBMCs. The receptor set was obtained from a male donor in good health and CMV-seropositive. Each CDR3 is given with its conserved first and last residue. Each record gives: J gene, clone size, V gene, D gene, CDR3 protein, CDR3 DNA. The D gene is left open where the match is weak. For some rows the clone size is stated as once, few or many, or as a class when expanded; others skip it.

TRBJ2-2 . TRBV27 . CASSLTTGELFF TGTGCCAGCAGTCTAACCACCGGGGAGCTGTTTTTT
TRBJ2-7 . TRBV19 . CASREGLGAGEQYF TGTGCCAGTAGGGAAGGACTGGGCGCAGGCGAGCAGTACTTC
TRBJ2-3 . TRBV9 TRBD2 CASSTTAGGTDTQYF TGTGCCAGCAGCACGACCGCGGGGGGTACAGATACGCAGTATTTT
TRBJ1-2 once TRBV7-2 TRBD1 CASSPMTGNYGYTF TGTGCCAGCAGCCCTATGACAGGGAACTATGGCTACACCTTC
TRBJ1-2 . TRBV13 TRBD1 CASSIRGSNYGYTF TGTGCCAGCAGCATCAGGGGGTCGAACTATGGCTACACCTTC
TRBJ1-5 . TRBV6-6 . CASREGVGAQGPQHF TGTGCCAGCAGGGAAGGAGTAGGGGCTCAAGGGCCCCAGCATTTT
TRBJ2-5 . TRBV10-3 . CAISGGEEQETQYF TGTGCCATCAGTGGGGGGGAGGAACAAGAGACCCAGTACTTC
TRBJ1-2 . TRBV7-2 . CASSFSGAGYTF TGTGCCAGCAGCTTCTCAGGGGCTGGCTACACCTTC
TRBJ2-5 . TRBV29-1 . CSALAVDQERRQETQYF TGCAGCGCCCTAGCCGTCGACCAGGAGCGCCGCCAAGAGACCCAGTACTTC
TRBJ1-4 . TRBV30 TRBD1 CAWSTGGSDEKLFF TGTGCCTGGAGTACAGGGGGCTCAGATGAAAAACTGTTTTTT
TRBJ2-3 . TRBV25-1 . CASTLQGWDTQYF TGTGCCAGCACCCTGCAGGGGTGGGATACGCAGTATTTT
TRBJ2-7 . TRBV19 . CASSIISGQEQYF TGTGCCAGTAGTATAATAAGCGGGCAAGAGCAGTACTTC
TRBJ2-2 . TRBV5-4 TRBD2 CASSSGRLAAGELFF TGTGCCAGCAGCTCGGGGAGACTAGCAGCCGGGGAGCTGTTTTTT
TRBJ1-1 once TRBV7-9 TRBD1 CASSLMTGNWEAFF TGTGCCAGCAGCCTCATGACAGGGAACTGGGAAGCTTTCTTT
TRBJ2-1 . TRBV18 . CASSPNRNEQFF TGTGCCAGCTCGCCCAACAGGAATGAGCAGTTCTTC
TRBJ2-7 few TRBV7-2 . CASTSGTYHEQYF TGTGCCAGCACCTCCGGGACTTACCACGAGCAGTACTTC
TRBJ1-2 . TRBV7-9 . CASSLMGQGGYTF TGTGCCAGCAGCTTAATGGGCCAAGGTGGCTACACCTTC
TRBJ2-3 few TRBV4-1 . CASAGRGTDTQYF TGCGCCAGCGCGGGCCGCGGCACAGATACGCAGTATTTT
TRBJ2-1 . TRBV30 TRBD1 CAWSAGQGQFF TGTGCCTGGAGTGCGGGACAGGGACAGTTCTTC
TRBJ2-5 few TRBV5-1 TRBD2 CASSLGASGGQETQYF TGCGCCAGCAGCTTGGGGGCTAGCGGGGGCCAAGAGACCCAGTACTTC
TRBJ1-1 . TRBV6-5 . CASSPLGHPRLVAFF TGTGCCAGCAGCCCCCTCGGACATCCTCGGTTGGTAGCTTTCTTT
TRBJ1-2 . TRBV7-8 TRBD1 CASSHEGGDRVGYTF TGTGCCAGCAGCCATGAAGGGGGTGACAGGGTAGGCTACACCTTC
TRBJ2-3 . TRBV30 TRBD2 CAWRVGLAGYTQYF TGTGCCTGGAGAGTGGGACTAGCGGGTTATACGCAGTATTTT
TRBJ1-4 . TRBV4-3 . CASSQESRGNEKLFF TGCGCCAGCAGCCAAGAGAGCAGGGGAAATGAAAAACTGTTTTTT
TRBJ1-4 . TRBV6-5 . CASTIDSGNEKLFF TGTGCCAGCACCATAGACAGTGGTAATGAAAAACTGTTTTTT